The 32 T cell receptor beta chains below come from one sample, sequenced in a study of T-cell reconstitution after alpha-beta-depleted transplantation in children. Unique molecular identifiers were used to barcode this TCRbeta library. MiXCR, run by TCRdb on the PCR reads, gives a single entry per CDR3 protein. The repertoire holds about 350,000 distinct CDR3 sequences, 10% to 15% seen once, with 4.3% in the top ten. The specimen comprised PBMCs, sampled from the stem cell graft. The origin of the receptors is a human donor who donated a stem cell graft to a child with Fanconi anemia.

This clonotype was counted at least ten times. The J gene is TRBJ1-5, the V gene TRBV7-9; D is undetermined. The CDR3 consists of 13 residues. The germline V gene has CDR1 SEHNR and CDR2 FQNEAQ (reference sequence). Trimming pared 2 bases from V and 6 bases from J, leaving 8 bases between. The CDR3 bases are TGTGCCAGCAGCTTAACGGGAGCTCAGCCCCAGCATTTT. Amino acids: CASSLTGAQPQHF.

The chain carries TRBV12-3 or TRBV12-4 and TRBJ1-5; D gene uncertain. The CDR3 loop spans 15 amino acids. V lost 6 bases to trimming and J lost 6 bases, with 18 bases between them. CDR3 DNA: TGTGCCAGCAGGAAAGACCACCAAGGAGGTCAGCCCCAGCATTTT. Protein sequence: CASRKDHQGGQPQHF.

V is TRBV7-9 and J is TRBJ1-4; unclear D gene. The CDR3 runs to 14 residues. The germline V and J ends were trimmed by 3 bases and 3 bases, with 8 bases remaining between them. Per germline, CDR1 SEHNR and CDR2 FQNEAQ (reference sequence). CDR3 residues: CASSLEPANEKLFF. For the CDR3, the DNA is TGTGCCAGCAGCTTGGAGCCCGCTAATGAAAAACTGTTTTTT.

This clonotype was counted only a few times. The chain has TRBV7-8 and TRBJ1-4; 7 positions agree with TRBD1. V lost 5 bases and J lost 7; bases outside the gene matches: 13. The CDR3 spans 16 residues. Germline CDR1 and CDR2: SGHVS and FQNEAQ. Here the CDR3 DNA reads TGTGCCAGCAGCACACAAGGGACAGACCTAATTGAAAAACTGTTTTTT. Its protein product is CASSTQGTDLIEKLFF.

The sample holds a few counts of this clonotype. V and J are TRBV29-1 and TRBJ2-7, with D possibly being TRBD1 (6 bases). This CDR3 region has 18 residues. In germline, CDR1 is SQVTM, CDR2 ANQGSEA. Trimming cost V 6 bases and J 5 bases, with 32 bases left between them. This CDR3 reads CSVNSYTGSLQGPHEQYF. The CDR3 region has the DNA TGCAGCGTAAATTCCTATACAGGGTCCTTACAGGGTCCCCACGAGCAGTACTTC.

The CDR3 DNA reads TGTGCCAGTAGTATTCCGTACACAGATACGCAGTATTTT. Translating gives CASSIPYTDTQYF. The chain couples TRBV19 to TRBJ2-3; D gene uncertain. Germline CDR1 is LNHDA and CDR2 is SQIVND (reference sequence). V was cut by 3 bases and J by 2 bases, with 6 bases left in between. This CDR3 is built from 13 residues.

This clonotype appeared a few times. The chain is built from TRBV6-5 and TRBJ2-1; TRBD1 matches at 11 bases. In germline, CDR1 is MNHEY, CDR2 SVGAGI. V was pared by 7 bases and J by 7 bases, with 9 bases of the junction left unmatched. CDR3 length: 15 amino acids. The CDR3 reads CASIPPGQGGNEQFF. Here the CDR3 DNA reads TGTGCCAGCATTCCTCCGGGACAGGGGGGGAATGAGCAGTTCTTC.

The table lists this clonotype with a few counts. This chain uses TRBV6-2 or TRBV6-3 with TRBJ2-7; D is unresolved. Deletions cut 1 base from V and 0 bases from J, with 7 bases between. In germline, CDR1 is MNHEY, CDR2 SVGEGT. This CDR3 region has 14 residues. The CDR3 loop is CASSYYSSSYEQYF. CDR3 in DNA: TGTGCCAGCAGTTACTACAGCAGCTCCTACGAGCAGTACTTC.

This clonotype was detected only a few times. The CDR3 region has the DNA TGTGCCAGCAGTCCGCAAACCGGGACAGGGGACTACAATGAGCAGTTCTTC. Its translation is CASSPQTGTGDYNEQFF. The J gene is TRBJ2-1, the V gene TRBV12-3 or TRBV12-4; 10 positions match TRBD1. With 5 bases clipped from V and 3 bases from J, the junction kept 10 bases outside the gene matches. The CDR3 length is 17 residues.

This clonotype was observed many times. The chain uses TRBV20-1 and TRBJ1-1; D is unresolved. This CDR3 has 12 residues. Germline lookup yields CDR1 DFQATT and CDR2 SNEGSKA (reference sequence). Between the trimmed V and J ends, which lost 6 bases and 6 bases, there was a span of 14 bases. CDR3 in amino acids: CSATRTASEAFF. CDR3 nucleotides: TGCAGTGCAACCCGGACCGCCTCTGAAGCTTTCTTT.

This clonotype was found a few times. V is TRBV5-1 and J is TRBJ2-4; 13 bases match TRBD2. The CDR3 covers 15 residues. V shed 4 bases, J shed 7 bases, and the junction held 5 bases outside the gene matches. Looked up from germline, CDR1 is SGHRS and CDR2 is YFSETQ. This CDR3 is CASSPTSGGSNIQYF. Written as DNA, the CDR3 is TGCGCCAGCAGCCCGACTAGCGGGGGGAGCAACATTCAGTACTTC.

This clonotype was counted between two and nine times. The chain recombines TRBV20-1 with TRBJ2-5; D remains unclear. This CDR3 spans 14 amino acids. V gave up 0 bases and J gave up 4 bases, with 12 bases separating them. Germline loops: CDR1 DFQATT, CDR2 SNEGSKA (reference sequence). The CDR3 loop reads CSARDFRSSETQYF. The DNA for the CDR3 is TGCAGTGCTAGAGATTTTAGAAGCTCAGAGACCCAGTACTTC.

This sequence joins TRBV2 and TRBJ1-2, with D maybe TRBD1 (6 bases). The CDR3 is 14 amino acids. Trimming stripped 2 bases from V and 3 bases from J, with 10 bases between. From germline, CDR1 is SNHLY and CDR2 FYNNEI. CDR3 bases: TGTGCCAGCAGTGAACAGGGGACGGACTATGGCTACACCTTC. Its protein is CASSEQGTDYGYTF.

In its sample, this clonotype was seen many times. This chain uses TRBV6-5 with TRBJ1-1; no reliable D call. CDR1 and CDR2 (germline): MNHEY, SVGAGI. The CDR3 extends over 12 amino acids. The V end was cut by 7 bases, the J end by 4 bases, with 10 bases between. The CDR3 DNA reads as TGTGCCAGCAACGAGCGGGGCACTGAAGCTTTCTTT. As protein: CASNERGTEAFF.

This clonotype was counted at least ten times. The V gene is TRBV15, the J gene TRBJ2-5; D remains unclear. The CDR3 has 13 amino acids. CDR1 LNHNV and CDR2 YYDKDF come from the germline V gene (reference sequence). Trimming cost V 6 bases and J 0 bases, with 8 bases left between them. Here the CDR3 reads CATRGRDQETQYF. The CDR3 DNA reads TGTGCCACCAGGGGTCGGGACCAAGAGACCCAGTACTTC.

The table lists this clonotype with a few counts. The V and J genes are TRBV7-9 and TRBJ1-2; TRBD1 might be the D (6 bases). Germline assignment: CDR1 SEHNR and CDR2 FQNEAQ (reference sequence). This CDR3 spans 16 amino acids. V lost 1 base and J 6 bases, leaving 18 bases between the germline ends. DNA of the CDR3: TGTGCCAGCAGCTTAGGGGGACAAAAAGGAGCGGATGGCTACACCTTC. Translation gives CASSLGGQKGADGYTF.

CDR3: CASSLSGGGLQETQYF. The CDR3 DNA follows: TGCGCCAGCAGCTTGAGTGGGGGGGGACTACAAGAGACCCAGTACTTC. The chain links TRBV5-1 to TRBJ2-5, with 7 positions matching TRBD2. In germline, CDR1 is SGHRS, CDR2 YFSETQ. V dropped 1 base and J dropped 2; count of bases not matched to a gene: 8. The CDR3 covers 16 residues. Combining the CDR3 with reference TRBV5-1 and TRBJ2-5 gives the whole variable domain KAGVTQTPRYLIKTRGQQVTLSCSPISGHRSVSWYQQTPGQGLQFLFEYFSETQRNKGNFPGRFSGRQFSNSRSEMNVSTLELGDSALYLCASSLSGGGLQETQYFGPGTRLLVL.

This clonotype turned up a few times. The chain employs TRBV4-2 and TRBJ2-2; 9 positions agree with TRBD1. This CDR3 contains 16 residues. The germline gives CDR1 LGHNA, CDR2 YNFKEQ. V was pared by 4 bases and J by 5 bases, with 8 bases of the junction left unmatched. The CDR3 here is CASSLATGTGTGELFF. The CDR3 nucleotides are TGTGCCAGCAGCCTCGCTACCGGGACAGGGACCGGGGAGCTGTTTTTT.

This clonotype was seen ten or more times. The chain recombines TRBV5-1 with TRBJ1-2; D is possibly TRBD1 (5 bases). V was trimmed by 4 bases and J by 1 base, leaving 8 bases between them. Germline V gives CDR1 SGHRS, CDR2 YFSETQ. The CDR3 is 13 residues long. CDR3 bases: TGCGCCAGCAGCGTACAGGTTAACTATGGCTACACCTTC. Encoded protein: CASSVQVNYGYTF.

The V call is TRBV2, the J call TRBJ2-7; 7 nucleotides line up with TRBD2. The CDR3 contains 14 residues. The V segment lost 8 bases and the J segment 3 bases; nucleotides outside the gene matches: 10. Looked up from germline, CDR1 is SNHLY and CDR2 is FYNNEI. CDR3 DNA: TGTGCCAGCCGGGAGGACAATGGATACTACGAGCAGTACTTC. Protein product: CASREDNGYYEQYF.

This chain connects TRBV7-2 to TRBJ2-7; the D is unclear. From germline, CDR1 is SGHTA and CDR2 FQGNSA. The CDR3 length is 15 residues. V lost 1 base and J 0 bases, leaving 10 bases between the germline ends. The CDR3 DNA reads TGTGCCAGCAGCTTAGTGGGCAGAAACTCCTACGAGCAGTACTTC. Translating it yields CASSLVGRNSYEQYF.

The chain is built from TRBV6-2 or TRBV6-3 and TRBJ2-1; 11 bases agree with TRBD2. After removal of 4 bases from V and 3 bases from J, the junction contained 8 bases not matched to a gene. Germline V gene sequence: CDR1 MNHEY, CDR2 SVGEGT. The CDR3 extends over 17 amino acids. CDR3 coding DNA: TGTGCCAGCAGTTTCGGACGCCTAGCGGGGGGCTACAATGAGCAGTTCTTC. Its translation is CASSFGRLAGGYNEQFF.

This clonotype was seen ten or more times. This chain links TRBV7-2 with TRBJ1-5; 7 bases are a match to TRBD1. The V and J ends lost 6 bases and 4 bases, in that order; junction bases with no gene match: 3. Germline CDR1 SGHTA, CDR2 FQGNSA. There are 13 residues in the CDR3. The CDR3, as DNA: TGTGCCAGCAGGGGGACAGCAAATCAGCCCCAGCATTTT. Protein: CASRGTANQPQHF.

The chain joins TRBV5-1 to TRBJ1-2; D uncertain. V dropped 0 bases and J dropped 8 bases, with 11 bases sitting between them. This CDR3 region has 13 residues. Germline V lookup: CDR1 SGHRS, CDR2 YFSETQ. CDR3 nucleotides: TGCGCCAGCAGCTTGGAGGTGGGTGTGGGCTACACCTTC. It translates to CASSLEVGVGYTF.

The chain combines TRBV4-2 with TRBJ2-7; D not certain. V dropped 0 bases and J dropped 1 base, with 4 bases sitting between them. The CDR3 sequence is 13 residues long. Germline V gives CDR1 LGHNA, CDR2 YNFKEQ. The CDR3 coding sequence is TGTGCCAGCAGCCAAGATGCATCCTACGAGCAGTACTTC. Its translation is CASSQDASYEQYF.

The genes are TRBV15 and TRBJ1-4; weak D call: TRBD1 (6 bases). The V gene lost 0 bases and the J gene lost 3 bases, with 8 bases spanning the gap. From germline, CDR1 is LNHNV and CDR2 YYDKDF (reference sequence). The CDR3 has 15 amino acids. CDR3 sequence: CATSRDRGPNEKLFF. DNA of the CDR3: TGTGCCACCAGCAGAGATCGGGGGCCTAATGAAAAACTGTTTTTT.

The chain carries TRBV10-3 and TRBJ2-4; D assignment may be TRBD1 or TRBD2 (6 bases each). Trimming left V 6 bases short and J 1 base short, with 10 bases between. Germline CDR1 and CDR2: ENHRY and SYGVKD. The CDR3 is 14 amino acids. This CDR3 reads CAISVGGAKNIQYF. CDR3 sequence (DNA): TGTGCCATCAGCGTAGGGGGGGCCAAAAACATTCAGTACTTC.

This clonotype was detected only a few times. The gene calls are TRBV7-8 and TRBJ2-1; weak D call: TRBD1 (5 bases). Looked up from germline, CDR1 is SGHVS and CDR2 is FQNEAQ. This CDR3 comprises 12 residues. Trimming removed 5 bases at V and 8 bases at J, with 10 bases between. CDR3 nucleotide sequence: TGTGCCAGCAGCACCAGGGCCCATGAGCAGTTCTTC. It specifies CASSTRAHEQFF.

V gene TRBV5-8 combines with J gene TRBJ2-2; 8 bases line up with TRBD2. Germline CDR1 is SGHTS and CDR2 is YDEGEE. V trimming: 0 bases; J trimming: 3 bases; junction bases outside the gene matches: 7. The CDR3 loop spans 17 amino acids. The CDR3 here is CASSLVASGGHTGELFF. The CDR3 DNA is TGTGCCAGCAGCTTGGTTGCCAGCGGGGGTCACACCGGGGAGCTGTTTTTT. The entire variable domain, with the rest obtained from reference TRBV5-8 and TRBJ2-2, is as follows: EAGVTQSPTHLIKTRGQQATLRCSPISGHTSVYWYQQALGLGLQFLLWYDEGEERNRGNFPPRFSGRQFPNYSSELNVNALELEDSALYLCASSLVASGGHTGELFFGEGSRLTVL.

The J gene is TRBJ1-4, the V gene TRBV7-2, with 10 bases that match TRBD1. The germline gives CDR1 SGHTA, CDR2 FQGNSA. The J segment lost 7 bases and the V segment lost 4 bases, leaving 6 bases of the junction unmatched. This CDR3 region has 15 residues. The CDR3 DNA follows: TGTGCCAGCAGCTCCGACAGGGGGCGCGGTGAAAAACTGTTTTTT. Residues: CASSSDRGRGEKLFF.

There are many counts of this clonotype. V is TRBV10-3 and J is TRBJ1-5, with D possibly being TRBD1 (5 bases). CDR3 length equals 14 residues. CDR1 and CDR2 from the germline V gene are ENHRY and SYGVKD. V lost 5 bases and J lost 8, with 16 bases in between. The CDR3 DNA sequence: TGTGCCATCAGTCCCTTCGGAAGGGGTGAGCCCCAGCATTTT. Protein product: CAISPFGRGEPQHF.

This clonotype was seen a handful of times. The rearrangement links TRBV12-3 or TRBV12-4 to TRBJ1-1; no firm D call. The CDR3 length is 13 residues. V lost 3 bases, J lost 3 bases, and 8 bases lay in between. The CDR3 DNA reads as TGTGCCAGCAGTTTTGCCCCTGACACTGAAGCTTTCTTT. Protein: CASSFAPDTEAFF.